This is a list of T cell receptor beta chains from one sample in a study of radiotherapy plus CTLA-4 blockade in lung cancer. Sequencing was performed with immunoSEQ multiplex PCR; in TCRdb, only in-frame clones are kept and a portion is missing. The table records tens of thousands of clones, about 79% of them present only once. Sequencing used peripheral blood, obtained from a patient treated with radiotherapy plus ipilimumab. These receptors all stem from a human donor with non-small cell lung cancer that progressed on radiotherapy plus ipilimumab. Each CDR3 is given with its conserved first and last residue. The D gene is left open where the match is weak. Expanded clones get a size class; other rows say once, few or many, or leave the size out.

d_call,v_call,j_call,clone_size,cdr3_aa,cdr3_nt
-,TRBV30,TRBJ1-4,-,CAWSPGSSTNEKLFF,TGTGCCTGGAGTCCCGGCAGTTCAACTAATGAAAAACTGTTTTTT
-,TRBV28,TRBJ2-4,-,CASSLQVAKNIQYF,TGTGCCAGCAGTTTACAGGTAGCCAAAAACATTCAGTACTTC
TRBD1,TRBV14,TRBJ1-6,-,CASSLNRGASPLHF,TGTGCCAGCAGCCTGAACAGGGGAGCTTCACCCCTCCACTTT
TRBD1,TRBV27,TRBJ2-5,-,CASGTGTWVETQYF,TGTGCCAGCGGGACAGGGACATGGGTGGAGACCCAGTACTTC
TRBD2,TRBV28,TRBJ2-1,-,CASSLAGGTGSYNEQFF,TGTGCCAGCAGCCTAGCGGGAGGCACCGGCTCCTACAATGAGCAGTTCTTC
-,TRBV5-4,TRBJ2-1,-,CASSLRVDEQFF,TGTGCCAGCAGCTTGCGGGTCGATGAGCAGTTCTTC
-,TRBV4-3,TRBJ2-7,few,CASSQDWASTYEQYF,TGCGCCAGCAGCCAAGACTGGGCCAGCACCTACGAGCAGTACTTC
-,TRBV6-5,TRBJ1-1,-,CASSSSAQAQGTEAFF,TGTGCCAGCAGTTCGAGCGCTCAGGCCCAGGGAACTGAAGCTTTCTTT
TRBD2,TRBV11-2,TRBJ2-3,-,CASSSLAGPTDTQYF,TGTGCCAGCAGCTCACTAGCGGGCCCCACAGATACGCAGTATTTT
TRBD1,TRBV28,TRBJ2-6,-,CASSLRQGRLSGANVLTF,TGTGCCAGCAGTTTACGACAGGGGAGACTTTCAGGGGCCAACGTCCTGACTTTC
TRBD1,TRBV5-1,TRBJ1-1,-,CATRPGDSPSTEAFF,TGCGCCACCCGACCCGGGGACAGCCCCAGCACTGAAGCTTTCTTT
TRBD1,TRBV11-3,TRBJ2-2,-,CASSWTGVAGELFF,TGTGCCAGCAGCTGGACAGGGGTGGCCGGGGAGCTGTTTTTT
-,TRBV2,TRBJ1-1,-,CASSGGGNTEAFF,TGTGCCAGCAGTGGGGGGGGTAACACTGAAGCTTTCTTT
-,TRBV30,TRBJ1-1,-,CACRLWGLMNTEAFF,TGTGCCTGTCGGTTATGGGGCCTAATGAACACTGAAGCTTTCTTT
-,TRBV4-1,TRBJ1-5,-,CASSQDSGAVHQPQHF,TGCGCCAGCAGCCAAGATTCGGGGGCCGTCCATCAGCCCCAGCATTTT
-,TRBV9,TRBJ2-3,once,CASSVGVSPSTDTQYF,TGTGCCAGCAGCGTAGGAGTCTCTCCGAGCACAGATACGCAGTATTTT
-,TRBV4-1,TRBJ1-2,-,CASSQDTGTLYGYTF,TGCGCCAGCAGCCAAGATACGGGGACACTCTATGGCTACACCTTC
TRBD1,TRBV18,TRBJ1-1,-,CASSPVGGTGYPEAFF,TGTGCCAGCTCACCAGTAGGGGGGACAGGGTATCCTGAAGCTTTCTTT
TRBD2,TRBV7-2,TRBJ2-3,-,CASSQALSGGTDTQYF,TGTGCCAGCAGCCAAGCCCTTAGCGGGGGGACAGATACGCAGTATTTT
-,TRBV5-1,TRBJ2-3,once,CASSSARQGGTDTQYF,TGCGCCAGCAGCTCCGCCCGGCAGGGCGGCACAGATACGCAGTATTTT
-,TRBV2,TRBJ1-5,-,CASSVVGGISNQPQHF,TGTGCCAGCAGTGTTGTTGGAGGCATCAGCAATCAGCCCCAGCATTTT
-,TRBV15,TRBJ2-2,-,CATSNGAVNTGELFF,TGTGCCACCAGTAATGGGGCGGTGAACACCGGGGAGCTGTTTTTT
TRBD1,TRBV7-9,TRBJ1-5,-,CASSLETGTFNQPQHF,TGTGCCAGCAGCTTAGAGACAGGGACATTCAATCAGCCCCAGCATTTT
-,TRBV28,TRBJ1-1,-,CASSLPGILNTEAFF,TGTGCCAGCAGTTTACCCGGGATTTTGAACACTGAAGCTTTCTTT
-,TRBV27,TRBJ2-7,-,CASSPTSWAVGEYF,TGTGCCAGCAGCCCCACTAGCTGGGCTGTTGGTGAGTACTTC
TRBD1,TRBV5-4,TRBJ1-2,-,CASSPNRRTGGHGYTF,TGTGCCAGCAGCCCGAATAGGAGGACAGGGGGCCATGGCTACACCTTC
TRBD2,TRBV9,TRBJ2-3,-,CASSPRGGSTDTQYF,TGTGCCAGCAGCCCGCGGGGGGGAAGCACAGATACGCAGTATTTT
-,TRBV29-1,TRBJ2-1,-,CSVETGSSYNEQFF,TGCAGCGTTGAAACAGGGAGCTCCTACAATGAGCAGTTCTTC
TRBD1,TRBV2,TRBJ2-1,few,CASSEATGIIYNEQFF,TGTGCCAGCAGTGAAGCGACAGGGATAATCTACAATGAGCAGTTCTTC
TRBD2,TRBV2,TRBJ2-7,-,CASMVLGTSDEQYF,TGTGCCAGCATGGTGTTAGGGACTAGCGACGAGCAGTACTTC
TRBD1,TRBV19,TRBJ1-5,-,CASSMGTGGEKPQHF,TGTGCCAGTAGTATGGGGACAGGGGGCGAGAAGCCCCAGCATTTT
-,TRBV7-9,TRBJ2-3,-,CASSSSTDTQYF,TGTGCCAGCAGTTCTAGCACAGATACGCAGTATTTT
TRBD1,TRBV6-5,TRBJ2-7,few,CASSYSTGGQNEQYF,TGTGCCAGCAGTTACTCGACAGGGGGTCAGAACGAGCAGTACTTC
-,TRBV19,TRBJ1-6,few,CASSIEGPTHYNSPLHF,TGTGCCAGTAGTATCGAAGGCCCTACTCACTATAATTCACCCCTCCACTTT
-,TRBV18,TRBJ2-3,-,CASSPSSTDTQYF,TGTGCCAGCTCGCCCTCTAGCACAGATACGCAGTATTTT
-,TRBV10-3,TRBJ2-2,-,CAISEREGGGELFF,TGTGCCATCAGTGAGCGTGAGGGGGGCGGGGAGCTGTTTTTT
-,TRBV19,TRBJ2-5,-,CASSIGLGVGEETQYF,TGTGCCAGTAGTATAGGGTTGGGGGTCGGAGAAGAGACCCAGTACTTC
-,TRBV2,TRBJ1-6,once,CASSGSTDNSPLHF,TGTGCCAGCAGTGGTTCGACAGATAATTCACCCCTCCACTTT
-,TRBV5-5,TRBJ2-7,once,CASSAGAGSSYEQYF,TGTGCCAGCAGCGCAGGGGCAGGGAGCTCCTACGAGCAGTACTTC
-,TRBV7-9,TRBJ1-2,-,CASSLKGENGYTF,TGTGCCAGCAGCTTAAAGGGAGAAAATGGCTACACCTTC
TRBD2,TRBV9,TRBJ2-5,-,CASSVGLAGLETQYF,TGTGCCAGCAGCGTAGGACTAGCGGGGCTGGAGACCCAGTACTTC
TRBD1,TRBV6-6,TRBJ1-2,-,CASSYRQGDGYTF,TGTGCCAGCAGTTACAGACAGGGAGACGGCTACACCTTC
-,TRBV9,TRBJ2-5,-,CASSVGGRPETQYF,TGTGCCAGCAGCGTAGGAGGTCGTCCGGAGACCCAGTACTTC
-,TRBV5-1,TRBJ2-3,-,CASSLLGLTDTQYF,TGCGCCAGCAGCTTGCTTGGCCTCACAGATACGCAGTATTTT
-,TRBV4-1,TRBJ2-7,-,CASSQDRKHEQYF,TGCGCCAGCAGCCAAGACAGGAAACACGAGCAGTACTTC
TRBD2,TRBV5-6,TRBJ2-7,-,CASSRGSGVYEQYF,TGTGCCAGCAGTCGCGGGAGTGGGGTCTACGAGCAGTACTTC
-,TRBV7-2,TRBJ2-3,-,CASSPRNVLAQDTQYF,TGTGCCAGCAGCCCGAGGAATGTTCTAGCCCAAGATACGCAGTATTTT
-,TRBV5-6,TRBJ2-5,-,CASSWTPQETQYF,TGTGCCAGCAGCTGGACCCCTCAAGAGACCCAGTACTTC
-,TRBV15,TRBJ1-4,-,CATSGSGGFPSPNEKLFF,TGTGCCACCAGCGGCTCGGGCGGGTTCCCCTCCCCTAATGAAAAACTGTTTTTT
-,TRBV5-1,TRBJ1-1,-,CASSSATGPSTEAFF,TGCGCCAGCAGTTCCGCAACCGGGCCCTCCACTGAAGCTTTCTTT
-,TRBV5-6,TRBJ2-6,-,CASSLDGGKNPILANVLTF,TGTGCCAGCAGCTTGGATGGCGGTAAGAACCCTATATTGGCCAACGTCCTGACTTTC
-,TRBV10-3,TRBJ1-1,-,CAITERGVGEAFF,TGTGCCATCACCGAAAGGGGGGTGGGTGAAGCTTTCTTT
-,TRBV28,TRBJ1-1,-,CASSLRTEDTEAFF,TGTGCCAGCAGTTTAAGAACGGAAGACACTGAAGCTTTCTTT
-,TRBV13,TRBJ2-7,-,CASSLGPREQYF,TGTGCCAGCAGCTTGGGACCCCGCGAGCAGTACTTC
-,TRBV9,TRBJ2-5,-,CASGVLPSETQYF,TGTGCCAGCGGCGTACTCCCGTCCGAGACCCAGTACTTC